One sample yielded the 6 T cell receptor beta chains listed below, sequenced in a study of T cell repertoires in cytomegalovirus infection. One entry per CDR3 protein, called by TCRdb with MiXCR from the reads. In the table there are around 450,000 distinct CDR3 sequences, approximately 31% of which are singletons. Sequences were obtained from PBMCs. All receptors derive from a human donor in good health (CMV status not recorded). Some clones in this sample may be carry-over from other donors' samples.

This sequence joins TRBV20-1 and TRBJ1-5; tentative D call: TRBD1 (5 bases). V lost 3 bases to trimming and J lost 7 bases, with 16 bases between them. The CDR3 consists of 14 residues. Germline CDR1 DFQATT, CDR2 SNEGSKA (reference sequence). For the CDR3, the DNA is TGCAGTGCTAGGATCCCAGGGAGAGGACAGCCCCAGCATTTT. It codes for CSARIPGRGQPQHF.

This clonotype has just a few counts. The rearrangement uses TRBV19 and TRBJ2-4; 9 bases are a match to TRBD1. The CDR3 runs 14 residues. Germline V gene lookup returns CDR1 LNHDA and CDR2 SQIVND (reference sequence). The ends lost 3 bases at V and 7 bases at J; junction bases unmatched: 4. The CDR3 here is CASSITGTGNIQYF. Written as DNA, the CDR3 is TGTGCCAGTAGTATTACCGGGACAGGGAACATTCAGTACTTC.

Many counts were recorded for this clonotype. The chain employs TRBV7-2 and TRBJ2-1, with D possibly being TRBD1 (6 bases). The germline V gene has CDR1 SGHTA and CDR2 FQGNSA. The CDR3 consists of 14 residues. Trimming pared 4 bases from V and 5 bases from J, leaving 12 bases between. The CDR3 DNA follows: TGTGCCAGCAGCTACCGGGACAATGACAATGAGCAGTTCTTC. Translated: CASSYRDNDNEQFF.

About this clonotype itself: In this CDR3 the conserved last residue, phenylalanine or tryptophan, is missing, so a read error is likely. The chain uses TRBV12-3 or TRBV12-4 and TRBJ1-2; no reliable D call. V was pared by 1 base and J by 5 bases, with 14 bases between. CDR3 length: 15 residues. CDR3 coding DNA: TGTGCCAGCAGTTTAGGCCGAAACCGAGATTATGGCTACACCTTA. Encoded protein: CASSLGRNRDYGYTL.

This clonotype was observed many times. The chain's CDR3 is CASSLAAIRNTGELFF. Here the CDR3 DNA reads TGTGCCAGCAGCTTAGCGGCAATCCGAAACACCGGGGAGCTGTTTTTT. This sequence joins TRBV7-2 and TRBJ2-2, with D hard to call. Per the germline V gene, CDR1 is SGHTA and CDR2 is FQGNSA. Deletions cut 0 bases from V and 2 bases from J, with 10 bases between. CDR3 length equals 16 residues.

The sample holds many counts of this clonotype. The rearrangement joins TRBV28 to TRBJ1-2; TRBD1 aligns across 7 bases. The V gene end was trimmed by 3 bases and the J gene end by 4 bases; junction bases not matched to a gene: 5. Germline V lookup: CDR1 MDHEN, CDR2 SYDVKM. There are 14 residues in the CDR3. The CDR3, as DNA: TGTGCCAGCAGTTTGTTGGGGACAGCCTATGGCTACACCTTC. Protein sequence: CASSLLGTAYGYTF.